The 25 T cell receptor beta chains below were found in one sample sequenced in a study of T cell responses to AZD1222 COVID-19 vaccine. The table came from immunoSEQ multiplex PCR; TCRdb's copy has only in-frame clones and leaves some out. The top ten hold around 8% of the sample, which has 150,000 or so clones, 80% to 90% seen once. The sequencing here drew on peripheral blood, taken on day 0 of AZD1222 vaccination. The receptor set was obtained from an adult in good health.

The V gene is TRBV3-1 (or the pseudogene TRBV3-2), the J gene TRBJ1-2; unclear D gene. The CDR3 runs to 12 residues. The germline V gene has CDR1 LGHDT and CDR2 YNNKEL (reference sequence). The V and J ends lost 4 bases and 6 bases respectively, with 9 bases between them. The CDR3 is CASSRLGDGYTF. Written as DNA, the CDR3 is TGTGCCAGCAGCCGCCTCGGAGATGGCTACACCTTC.

The chain has TRBV10-3 and TRBJ1-5, with no clear D. This CDR3 region has 14 residues. The germline gives CDR1 ENHRY, CDR2 SYGVKD. V was pared by 0 bases and J by 3 bases, with 6 bases between. The CDR3 region has the DNA TGTGCCATCAGTGAGTCCACGGTCAATCAGCCCCAGCATTTT. Protein product: CAISESTVNQPQHF.

The chain employs TRBV5-6 and TRBJ1-4, with 10 bases fitting TRBD1. With V trimmed by 7 bases and J by 7 bases, 4 bases remained unmatched. CDR1 and CDR2 (germline): SGHDT, YYEEEE. This CDR3 is built from 13 residues. CDR3 coding DNA: TGTGCCAGCCGGGACAGGGGAGTTGAAAAACTGTTTTTT. Translated, it gives CASRDRGVEKLFF. Based on the CDR3 plus reference TRBV5-6 and TRBJ1-4, the full variable domain is DAGVTQSPTHLIKTRGQQVTLRCSPKSGHDTVSWYQQALGQGPQFIFQYYEEEERQRGNFPDRFSGHQFPNYSSELNVNALLLGDSALYLCASRDRGVEKLFFGSGTQLSVL.

V and J are TRBV19 and TRBJ1-4; D uncertain. The V and J ends lost 0 bases and 4 bases respectively, with 6 bases between them. The CDR3 has 14 residues. The germline V gene has CDR1 LNHDA and CDR2 SQIVND (reference sequence). CDR3 DNA: TGTGCCAGTAGTATAGATTGGAGTAATGAAAAACTGTTTTTT. It specifies CASSIDWSNEKLFF. Full variable domain (rest looked up from reference TRBV19 and TRBJ1-4): DGGITQSPKYLFRKEGQNVTLSCEQNLNHDAMYWYRQDPGQGLRLIYYSQIVNDFQKGDIAEGYSVSREKKESFPLTVTSAQKNPTAFYLCASSIDWSNEKLFFGSGTQLSVL.

The gene calls are TRBV13 and TRBJ2-2; D remains unclear. The CDR3 has 15 amino acids. Germline lookup yields CDR1 PRHDT and CDR2 FYEKMQ (reference sequence). Trimming removed 2 bases from V and 1 base from J, with 8 bases in between. CDR3 loop: CASSLTVMNTGELFF. Here the CDR3 DNA reads TGTGCCAGCAGCTTAACGGTAATGAACACCGGGGAGCTGTTTTTT.

V is TRBV3-1 (or the pseudogene TRBV3-2) and J is TRBJ2-3; the match to TRBD2 covers 9 bases. Germline CDR1 reads LGHDT; CDR2 reads YNNKEL (reference sequence). Trimming took 3 bases from V and 5 from J; bases not matched to a gene: 12. The CDR3 extends over 17 amino acids. CDR3 sequence: CASSHGLGRGGEDTQYF. In nucleotides, the CDR3 is TGTGCCAGCAGCCATGGACTTGGGCGGGGGGGAGAAGATACGCAGTATTTT.

The genes are TRBV6-5 and TRBJ2-3; D call uncertain. The CDR3 is 14 residues long. Germline lookup yields CDR1 MNHEY and CDR2 SVGAGI. V was shortened by 2 bases and J by 5 bases, with 11 bases between the two germline ends. For the CDR3, the DNA is TGTGCCAGCAGTTACGTCAAGGGAAGAGATACGCAGTATTTT. It yields the protein CASSYVKGRDTQYF.

This clone appeared a few times. This CDR3 is CATSRLGQYTEAFF. CDR3 in DNA: TGTGCCACCAGCAGACTCGGACAGTATACTGAAGCTTTCTTT. The chain links TRBV15 to TRBJ1-1; the D gene is possibly TRBD1 (6 bases). The V and J ends lost 2 bases and 5 bases respectively, with 12 bases between them. Germline V lookup: CDR1 LNHNV, CDR2 YYDKDF (reference sequence). The CDR3 runs 14 residues.

Only a few counts were recorded for this clone. The V and J genes are TRBV10-1 and TRBJ2-1; TRBD2 agrees at 10 bases. J gave up 7 bases and V 0 bases, and 6 bases lay outside the gene matches. Germline V gives CDR1 WNHNN, CDR2 SYGVQD (reference sequence). This CDR3 spans 16 amino acids. In DNA, the CDR3 is TGCGCCAGCAGTGAGTCCTTAGCGGGAGGATCGAATGAGCAGTTCTTC. It translates to CASSESLAGGSNEQFF.

The chain has TRBV6-4 and TRBJ1-5; D call uncertain. This CDR3 contains 14 residues. CDR1 and CDR2 (germline): MRHNA, SNTAGT. V was clipped by 0 bases and J by 7 bases, with 10 bases between them. CDR3 sequence (DNA): TGTGCCAGCAGTGACTCGATCTATTCGCAGCCCCAGCATTTT. Its translation: CASSDSIYSQPQHF.

The gene calls are TRBV30 and TRBJ1-3; D gene unclear. Germline V gives CDR1 GTSNPN, CDR2 SVGIG (reference sequence). CDR3 length: 14 amino acids. V lost 5 bases to trimming and J lost 0 bases, with 11 bases between them. The CDR3 here is CAWRGPGSGNTIYF. CDR3 coding DNA: TGTGCCTGGCGCGGACCGGGCTCTGGAAACACCATATATTTT.

This chain joins TRBV6-6 and TRBJ1-2, with TRBD1 as a possible D gene (6 bases). The CDR3 extends over 14 amino acids. Looked up from germline, CDR1 is MNHNY and CDR2 is SVGAGI (reference sequence). Trimming left V 5 bases short and J 0 bases short, with 10 bases between. CDR3 DNA: TGTGCCAGCAGTGCACAGGGCCCTAACTATGGCTACACCTTC. Its translation: CASSAQGPNYGYTF.

The CDR3 sequence is CASSGRDEQYF. The CDR3, as DNA: TGTGCCAGCAGTGGCAGGGACGAGCAGTACTTC. The rearrangement links TRBV2 to TRBJ2-7, with a weak D call TRBD1 (5 bases). The length of the CDR3 is 11 residues. Trimming removed 4 bases from V and 5 bases from J, with 6 bases in between. Germline CDR1 and CDR2: SNHLY and FYNNEI.

The genes are TRBV11-2 and TRBJ1-1, with D perhaps TRBD1 (5 bases). The CDR3 sequence is 13 residues long. V lost 4 bases and J lost 5, with 11 bases in between. From germline, CDR1 is SGHAT and CDR2 FQNNGV. CDR3: CASSYRGSTEAFF. In DNA form, the CDR3 reads TGTGCCAGCAGCTATAGGGGTTCGACTGAAGCTTTCTTT.

V gene TRBV12-3 or TRBV12-4 combines with J gene TRBJ2-1; D remains ambiguous. The germline V and J ends were trimmed by 2 bases and 10 bases, with 12 bases remaining between them. The CDR3 is 13 amino acids. The CDR3: CASSLRALVEQFF. In DNA, the CDR3 is TGTGCCAGCAGTTTACGAGCTCTAGTAGAGCAGTTCTTC.

The J gene is TRBJ2-1, the V gene TRBV6-5; D possibly corresponds to TRBD1 (6 bases). Germline loops: CDR1 MNHEY, CDR2 SVGAGI. This CDR3 is 15 amino acids long. The ends were cut back, 0 bases at V and 6 bases at J, with 12 bases in the middle. CDR3 sequence reads: CASSYSFQGRNEQFF. The CDR3 coding sequence is TGTGCCAGCAGTTACTCGTTCCAGGGGCGCAATGAGCAGTTCTTC.

The chain couples TRBV4-2 to TRBJ2-3; 10 bases agree with TRBD2. The CDR3 runs to 16 residues. V was pared by 4 bases and J by 1 base, with 5 bases of the junction left unmatched. Germline lookup yields CDR1 LGHNA and CDR2 YNFKEQ. The CDR3 DNA follows: TGTGCCAGCAGCCGAATCCTAGCGGGAGGCACAGATACGCAGTATTTT. It yields the protein CASSRILAGGTDTQYF.

The chain combines TRBV19 with TRBJ2-1, with TRBD1 as a possible D gene (5 bases). This CDR3 is built from 10 residues. Germline V gene sequence: CDR1 LNHDA, CDR2 SQIVND (reference sequence). This CDR3 is CATWGPPQFF. In DNA form, the CDR3 reads TGTGCTACCTGGGGCCCCCCGCAGTTCTTC.

This sequence joins TRBV12-3 or TRBV12-4 and TRBJ1-1; D uncertain. The V gene lost 2 bases and the J gene lost 1 base, with 5 bases spanning the gap. CDR3 length: 13 residues. CDR3 bases: TGTGCCAGCAGTTTAACGCCGAACACTGAAGCTTTCTTT. Encoded protein: CASSLTPNTEAFF.

The chain combines TRBV9 with TRBJ2-7; 8 bases line up with TRBD2. Germline CDR1 and CDR2: SGDLS and YYNGEE. CDR3 length: 15 residues. V shed 4 bases and J 1 base; nucleotides not matched to a gene: 7. CDR3 DNA sequence: TGTGCCAGCAGCCCCGGGGGGGGTGCATCCTACGAGCAGTACTTC. This gives the protein CASSPGGGASYEQYF. Full variable domain (outside the CDR3, taken from reference TRBV9 and TRBJ2-7): DSGVTQTPKHLITATGQRVTLRCSPRSGDLSVYWYQQSLDQGLQFLIQYYNGEERAKGNILERFSAQQFPDLHSELNLSSLELGDSALYFCASSPGGGASYEQYFGPGTRLTVT.

V is TRBV9 and J is TRBJ2-7; D remains unclear. The tail of the sequence fits TRBJ2-1 better, so the J call may be wrong. This CDR3 has 14 residues. The germline gives CDR1 SGDLS, CDR2 YYNGEE. The CDR3 is CASSVPPTSYEQFF. The CDR3 nucleotides read TGTGCCAGCAGCGTCCCGCCGACTTCCTACGAGCAGTTCTTC.

Here the CDR3 reads CASASGTGGGQPQHF. CDR3 coding DNA: TGTGCCAGCGCCTCCGGGACAGGGGGCGGTCAGCCCCAGCATTTT. This sequence joins TRBV7-8 and TRBJ1-5; 12 bases are shared with TRBD1. The germline CDR1 and CDR2 sequences are SGHVS and FQNEAQ. Trimming at V came to 8 bases and at J to 6 bases, leaving 8 bases not matched to a gene. The CDR3 has 15 amino acids.

The chain has TRBV5-1 and TRBJ1-1, with D possibly TRBD1 on 6 matching bases. V was cut by 3 bases and J by 6 bases, with 21 bases left in between. Germline V gene lookup returns CDR1 SGHRS and CDR2 YFSETQ. The CDR3 length is 16 residues. This chain's CDR3 is CASSSGRGASRSEAFF. The CDR3 DNA sequence: TGCGCCAGCAGCTCGGGGAGGGGGGCGTCTCGGTCTGAAGCTTTCTTT.

This clone was detected a few times. The rearrangement joins TRBV24-1 to TRBJ2-3; D not certain. There are 14 residues in the CDR3. The V gene lost 4 bases and the J gene lost 0 bases, with 7 bases spanning the gap. CDR1 and CDR2 (germline): KGHDR, SFDVKD. Written as DNA, the CDR3 is TGTGCCACCAGTGAGGGATCTAGCACAGATACGCAGTATTTT. This sequence encodes CATSEGSSTDTQYF.

This rearrangement joins TRBV11-2 to TRBJ1-6; maybe TRBD1 (6 bases). Trimming cost V 3 bases and J 9 bases, with 12 bases left between them. Germline-derived CDR1 and CDR2 are SGHAT and FQNNGV. CDR3 length: 14 amino acids. In DNA form, the CDR3 reads TGTGCCAGCAGCTTGGACCTCAGGGGTTCACCCCTCCACTTT. Translated: CASSLDLRGSPLHF. The complete variable domain, with remaining parts taken from reference TRBV11-2 and TRBJ1-6, reads EAGVAQSPRYKIIEKRQSVAFWCNPISGHATLYWYQQILGQGPKLLIQFQNNGVVDDSQLPKDRFSAERLKGVDSTLKIQPAKLEDSAVYLCASSLDLRGSPLHFGNGTRLTVT.